This T cell receptor (beta chain) is from a study of cytomegalovirus exposure and HLA in healthy donors. Notes on the study in general: Some public TCRs appeared in many individuals, while most sequences were rare.

V lost 5 bases and J lost 5; bases outside the gene matches: 3. The germline gives CDR1 SGHAT, CDR2 FQDESV (reference sequence). There are 14 residues in the CDR3. Amplification used 60 Vbeta primers and 13 Jbeta primers. Clones were sequenced by immunoSEQ multiplex PCR, and TCRdb holds only the in-frame ones, with some missing. The table shows 150,000 to 200,000 clones, with 80% occurring only once. With respect to this clone: Antigen specificity is unknown. The missing conserved phenylalanine or tryptophan at the end of this CDR3 makes a read error likely. This CDR3 is also generated by other DNA sequences in the sample.

The sequenced material came from PBMCs. V and J are TRBV11-1 and TRBJ1-6; TRBD1 matches 7 bases. The clonotype originates from a man younger than 30 in good health and CMV-seropositive. The CDR3 here is CASSRTGNNSPLHL. CDR3 coding DNA: TGTGCCAGCAGCCGGACAGGCAATAATTCACCCCTCCACCTT.